The rows below give T cell receptor beta chains drawn from one sample of a study of blood T cells in healthy people across ages. TCRdb re-analysed the 5' RACE reads in MiXCR, keeping a single row per CDR3 protein. The sample has 1.5 million to 2 million distinct CDR3 sequences, approximately 50% seen once. The sequencing sample was made of blood. The receptors originated from a woman aged 40 to 50 in good health. Both conserved end residues are part of each CDR3. The D gene is left open where the match is weak. Clone size is not always given. Where it is, it says once, few, many or a class for expanded clones.

v_call	j_call	d_call	clone_size	cdr3_nt	cdr3_aa
TRBV20-1	TRBJ2-1	.	.	TGCAGTGCTACAGTCCGGCCCTACAATGAGCAGTTCTTC	CSATVRPYNEQFF
TRBV29-1	TRBJ2-1	.	few	TGCAGCGTTGAAGATAGGCGGACTTTTCCTGCCTCCTCCTACAATGAGCAGTTCTTC	CSVEDRRTFPASSYNEQFF
TRBV25-1	TRBJ2-3	.	few	TGTGCCAGCAGTTTCCTAGGGGGAGATACGCAGTATTTT	CASSFLGGDTQYF
TRBV29-1	TRBJ2-1	TRBD1	few	TGCAGCGTTGAAAGGGGGCCCAATGAGCAGTTCTTC	CSVERGPNEQFF
TRBV7-2	TRBJ1-4	.	.	TGTGCCAGCAGCCCGAGGGTATGGGAAAAACTGTTTTTT	CASSPRVWEKLFF
TRBV13	TRBJ1-2	.	.	TGTGCCAGCAGCTTAGAAGATACTATTGGCTACACCTTC	CASSLEDTIGYTF
TRBV28	TRBJ2-5	TRBD1	.	TGTGCCAGCAGTTTACAGGGGGCGCTCGAAGAGACCCAGTACTTC	CASSLQGALEETQYF
TRBV20-1	TRBJ2-5	TRBD2	.	TGCAGTGCTGGGGATAGCGGGGGGGGGCAAGAGACCCAGTACTTC	CSAGDSGGGQETQYF
TRBV5-5	TRBJ2-5	.	.	TGTGCCAGCAGACCCGACAGGAACCAAGGGACCCAGTACTTC	CASRPDRNQGTQYF
TRBV11-2	TRBJ1-2	.	few	TGTGCCAGCACCCAAACGGACGGAGCTAACTATGGCTACACCTTC	CASTQTDGANYGYTF
TRBV4-2	TRBJ2-7	TRBD2	few	TGTGCCAGCAGCCAAGATATGACTAGCCGTTACGAGCAGTACTTC	CASSQDMTSRYEQYF
TRBV29-1	TRBJ1-1	TRBD1	many	TGCAGCGCCCGACAGGGAAATGAAGCTTTCTTT	CSARQGNEAFF
TRBV29-1	TRBJ1-4	.	.	TGCAGCGTTGGGGTCGCGGGAGTCAATGAAAAACTGTTTTTT	CSVGVAGVNEKLFF
TRBV5-1	TRBJ2-3	TRBD1	few	TGCGCCAGCAGATCCTGGACAGGGGCCGGCACAGATACGCAGTATTTT	CASRSWTGAGTDTQYF
TRBV13	TRBJ2-3	.	.	TGTGCCAGCAGCACCAACAGGAACTCAGATACGCAGTATTTT	CASSTNRNSDTQYF
TRBV6-2/TRBV6-3	TRBJ2-5	TRBD2	many	TGTGCCAGCAGTTACTCAGGACTAGCCCAAGAGACCCAGTACTTC	CASSYSGLAQETQYF
TRBV6-1	TRBJ2-3	.	once	TGTGCCAGCAGTCCTTTAGGGGCCCGAGGGGGTACGCAGTATTTT	CASSPLGARGGTQYF
TRBV28	TRBJ2-7	TRBD1	.	TGTGCCAGCAGTTTGCAGGGGGCTCTCTACGAGCAGTACTTC	CASSLQGALYEQYF
TRBV19	TRBJ1-2	TRBD1	.	TGTGCCAGTAGGCTCGACAGGGAGGCTGGCTACACCTTC	CASRLDREAGYTF
TRBV7-9	TRBJ2-5	TRBD2	few	TGTGCCAGCAGCTCTGATGCCGGACTAGCGGGGGGGAAGCGACAAGAGACCCAGTACTTC	CASSSDAGLAGGKRQETQYF
TRBV4-3	TRBJ2-6	.	few	TGCGCCAGCAGCCAGACACTTATAGTGTTTGCCTCTGGGGCCAACGTCCTGACTTTC	CASSQTLIVFASGANVLTF
TRBV28	TRBJ2-3	TRBD2	.	TGTGCCAGCACCACCTCCGGGACTAGCGGAGATACGCAGTATTTT	CASTTSGTSGDTQYF
TRBV20-1	TRBJ2-7	.	.	TGCAGTGCTAGACCCGGGACCGTAAACCCTCTCGAGCAGTACTTC	CSARPGTVNPLEQYF
TRBV4-3	TRBJ1-2	.	.	TGCGCCAGCAGCCAAGAGCGTTGGGCCCGCTATGGCTACACCTTC	CASSQERWARYGYTF
TRBV28	TRBJ2-7	TRBD1	few	TGTGCCAGCAGTCCAGGACAGGGGTTCTTCGAGCAGTACTTC	CASSPGQGFFEQYF
TRBV20-1	TRBJ2-3	.	.	TGCAGTGCCCGCCCACCTACTAGCACAGATACGCAGTATTTT	CSARPPTSTDTQYF
TRBV6-6	TRBJ2-1	.	few	TGTGCCTCCTCCGGGGAGGTCAATGAGCAGTTCTTC	CASSGEVNEQFF
TRBV9	TRBJ2-1	.	.	TGTGCCAGCAGCGTAGTACCCCTCAGGGATGAGCAGTTCTTC	CASSVVPLRDEQFF
TRBV6-2/TRBV6-3	TRBJ2-3	.	.	TGTGCCAGCAGATTTCCGGAAAGTACGCAGTATTTT	CASRFPESTQYF
TRBV6-5	TRBJ1-2	.	.	TGTGCCAGCAGGCTCCTAGGACAGACGCGGGGCTACACCTTC	CASRLLGQTRGYTF
TRBV4-2	TRBJ2-2	.	.	TGTGCCAGCATCCGAAACACCGGGGAGCTGTTTTTT	CASIRNTGELFF
TRBV7-2	TRBJ2-7	TRBD1	.	TGTGCCAGCAGCTCCTACACAGGGGGCGAGCAGTACTTC	CASSSYTGGEQYF
TRBV28	TRBJ2-7	TRBD2	.	TGTGCCAGCAGGGGCTGGAGCGGGGGACGCAATGAGCAGTACTTC	CASRGWSGGRNEQYF
TRBV6-5	TRBJ2-3	.	.	TGTGCCAGCAGTCCTGCTCGGACAGATACGCAGTATTTT	CASSPARTDTQYF
TRBV5-1	TRBJ2-7	.	.	TGCGCCAGCAGCTTCACCGGGACATCAGGCGAGCAGTACTTC	CASSFTGTSGEQYF